These T cell receptor beta chains were read from a single sample in a study of cytomegalovirus exposure and HLA in healthy donors. Libraries were prepared by immunoSEQ multiplex PCR; TCRdb keeps only in-frame clonotypes and omits some of them. Its table records about 160,000 clones. The material sequenced was PBMCs. These receptors were collected from a woman aged 55-70 years in good health and CMV-seronegative. Both conserved end residues are part of each CDR3. The D gene is left open where the match is weak.

CDR3 protein	CDR3 DNA	V gene	J gene	D gene
CASSHWGSGGLRGETQYF	TGTGCCAGCAGCCACTGGGGTAGCGGGGGGTTGAGGGGAGAGACCCAGTACTTC	TRBV13	TRBJ2-5	TRBD2
CASSDSGWTNEKLFF	TGCGCCAGCAGCGATTCAGGGTGGACTAATGAAAAACTGTTTTTT	TRBV5-1	TRBJ1-4	.
CASSFLREGYEQYF	TGTGCCAGCAGCTTCCTGCGGGAGGGTTACGAGCAGTACTTC	TRBV5-5	TRBJ2-7	TRBD2
CASSPWASYEQYF	TGTGCCAGTAGTCCCTGGGCATCCTACGAGCAGTACTTC	TRBV19	TRBJ2-7	.
CAWGDTSNQPQHF	TGTGCCTGGGGGGACACCTCAAATCAGCCCCAGCATTTT	TRBV30	TRBJ1-5	.
CASSTGAGGRRGTDTQYF	TGTGCCAGCAGCACGGGGGCGGGGGGGCGGAGGGGCACAGATACGCAGTATTTT	TRBV5-4	TRBJ2-3	TRBD2
CASSYRGLSSYNEQFF	TGTGCCAGCAGTTACAGGGGACTTAGCTCCTACAATGAGCAGTTCTTC	TRBV6-5	TRBJ2-1	.
CASSGIGSGGNQPQHF	TGTGCCAGTAGTGGCATTGGGTCAGGGGGAAATCAGCCCCAGCATTTT	TRBV19	TRBJ1-5	TRBD1
CASSFLAVNKAGELFF	TGTGCCAGCAGCTTCCTAGCGGTTAATAAGGCCGGGGAGCTGTTTTTT	TRBV11-3	TRBJ2-2	TRBD2
CASSPGQGAASGNTIYF	TGTGCCAGCAGCCCCGGACAGGGGGCCGCGTCTGGAAACACCATATATTTT	TRBV7-9	TRBJ1-3	TRBD1
CASSLFGTRINTEAFF	TGTGCCAGCAGTTTATTTGGGACAAGGATCAACACTGAAGCTTTCTTT	TRBV27	TRBJ1-1	.
CASSLDSGVYEQYF	TGTGCCAGCAGCTTGGATTCAGGGGTGTACGAGCAGTACTTC	TRBV5-4	TRBJ2-7	.
CASSPGPLGLTTEAFF	TGTGCCAGCAGCCCCGGTCCACTGGGCCTGACCACTGAAGCTTTCTTT	TRBV5-4	TRBJ1-1	.
CSVRGQENQGYGYTF	TGCAGCGTTCGGGGACAGGAGAACCAAGGCTATGGCTACACCTTC	TRBV29-1	TRBJ1-2	TRBD1
CANGRGGGNTIYF	TGTGCCAACGGGCGGGGTGGAGGAAACACCATATATTTT	TRBV5-6	TRBJ1-3	.
CASSTGDRETETQYF	TGCGCCAGCAGCACTGGGGACAGGGAGACCGAGACCCAGTACTTC	TRBV5-1	TRBJ2-5	TRBD1
CASSVAPQGASDTQYF	TGTGCCAGCAGCGTCGCCCCACAGGGGGCATCAGATACGCAGTATTTT	TRBV9	TRBJ2-3	TRBD1
CASSSGLAGGYYYNEQFF	TGTGCCAGCAGTTCTGGACTAGCGGGGGGGTATTACTACAATGAGCAGTTCTTC	TRBV5-4	TRBJ2-1	TRBD2
CASSRGLNVLTF	TGTGCCAGCAGCCGGGGTCTCAACGTCCTGACTTTC	TRBV7-8	TRBJ2-6	.
CASSLVSGRWTDTQYF	TGCGCCAGCAGCTTGGTTAGCGGGAGGTGGACAGATACGCAGTATTTT	TRBV5-1	TRBJ2-3	TRBD2
CASSHGTYNEQFF	TGTGCCAGTAGCCACGGGACCTACAATGAGCAGTTCTTC	TRBV19	TRBJ2-1	.
CASSDRAKNQPQHF	TGTGCCAGCAGTGACAGGGCCAAAAATCAGCCCCAGCATTTT	TRBV2	TRBJ1-5	.
CASSLPLTTSGKYNEQFF	TGTGCCAGCAGTCTCCCTCTCACGACTAGCGGGAAATACAATGAGCAGTTCTTC	TRBV27	TRBJ2-1	TRBD2
CAWRTHRETQYF	TGTGCCTGGAGAACCCACCGGGAGACCCAGTACTTC	TRBV30	TRBJ2-5	.
CASSLSGYVGDTEAFF	TGTGCCAGCAGTTTATCAGGGTATGTGGGTGACACTGAAGCTTTCTTT	TRBV28	TRBJ1-1	.
CASRDSFNYGYTF	TGTGCCAGCAGGGACAGCTTTAACTATGGCTACACCTTC	TRBV5-4	TRBJ1-2	.
CASSLTADLNQPQHF	TGTGCCAGCAGCTTGACAGCCGATTTAAATCAGCCCCAGCATTTT	TRBV11-2	TRBJ1-5	.
CASSQAQGSYEQYF	TGTGCCAGCAGTCAAGCCCAGGGCTCCTACGAGCAGTACTTC	TRBV7-3	TRBJ2-7	.
CASSAPTLAGVFYNEQFF	TGTGCCAGCTCAGCCCCGACCTTAGCGGGAGTTTTCTACAATGAGCAGTTCTTC	TRBV18	TRBJ2-1	TRBD2
CASSLNRAYEQYF	TGTGCCAGCAGCTTAAACAGGGCCTACGAGCAGTACTTC	TRBV7-3	TRBJ2-7	.
CASSPRRQYSNQPQHF	TGTGCCAGCTCACCACGGCGACAGTATAGCAATCAGCCCCAGCATTTT	TRBV18	TRBJ1-5	.
CASSYTGVANYGYTF	TGTGCCAGCAGCTACACAGGGGTGGCTAACTATGGCTACACCTTC	TRBV7-9	TRBJ1-2	TRBD1
CASRWIGQGDTQYF	TGTGCCAGTAGGTGGATTGGACAGGGGGATACGCAGTATTTT	TRBV19	TRBJ2-3	TRBD1
CASRGLAVNEQFF	TGTGCCAGCAGAGGACTAGCGGTTAATGAGCAGTTCTTC	TRBV2	TRBJ2-1	TRBD2
CASSSGTGGVETQYF	TGCGCCAGCAGCTCGGGGACAGGGGGAGTAGAGACCCAGTACTTC	TRBV5-1	TRBJ2-5	TRBD1
CASSAPRGPNTEAFF	TGTGCCAGCAGTGCCCCGAGGGGGCCGAACACTGAAGCTTTCTTT	TRBV27	TRBJ1-1	TRBD1
CASSLALPGYRYTEAFF	TGTGCCAGCAGCTTAGCGCTACCAGGGTATCGGTACACTGAAGCTTTCTTT	TRBV7-2	TRBJ1-1	.
CAWSPLAEDTEAFF	TGTGCCTGGAGTCCCCTCGCAGAGGACACTGAAGCTTTCTTT	TRBV30	TRBJ1-1	.
CASSPRQMNTEAFF	TGCGCCAGCAGCCCCCGACAGATGAACACTGAAGCTTTCTTT	TRBV5-1	TRBJ1-1	.
CASSVLFGEGTEAFF	TGCGCCAGCAGCGTGCTTTTCGGGGAGGGGACTGAAGCTTTCTTT	TRBV5-1	TRBJ1-1	.
CASSQDLLAGHNEQFF	TGTGCCAGCAGCCAAGATCTCTTAGCGGGACACAATGAGCAGTTCTTC	TRBV4-2	TRBJ2-1	TRBD2
CASSGYGAGYYNEQFF	TGTGCCAGCAGCGGGTACGGCGCGGGATACTACAATGAGCAGTTCTTC	TRBV13	TRBJ2-1	.
CASKLGQGMGEAFF	TGTGCCAGTAAATTGGGACAGGGTATGGGTGAAGCTTTCTTT	TRBV4-2	TRBJ1-1	TRBD1